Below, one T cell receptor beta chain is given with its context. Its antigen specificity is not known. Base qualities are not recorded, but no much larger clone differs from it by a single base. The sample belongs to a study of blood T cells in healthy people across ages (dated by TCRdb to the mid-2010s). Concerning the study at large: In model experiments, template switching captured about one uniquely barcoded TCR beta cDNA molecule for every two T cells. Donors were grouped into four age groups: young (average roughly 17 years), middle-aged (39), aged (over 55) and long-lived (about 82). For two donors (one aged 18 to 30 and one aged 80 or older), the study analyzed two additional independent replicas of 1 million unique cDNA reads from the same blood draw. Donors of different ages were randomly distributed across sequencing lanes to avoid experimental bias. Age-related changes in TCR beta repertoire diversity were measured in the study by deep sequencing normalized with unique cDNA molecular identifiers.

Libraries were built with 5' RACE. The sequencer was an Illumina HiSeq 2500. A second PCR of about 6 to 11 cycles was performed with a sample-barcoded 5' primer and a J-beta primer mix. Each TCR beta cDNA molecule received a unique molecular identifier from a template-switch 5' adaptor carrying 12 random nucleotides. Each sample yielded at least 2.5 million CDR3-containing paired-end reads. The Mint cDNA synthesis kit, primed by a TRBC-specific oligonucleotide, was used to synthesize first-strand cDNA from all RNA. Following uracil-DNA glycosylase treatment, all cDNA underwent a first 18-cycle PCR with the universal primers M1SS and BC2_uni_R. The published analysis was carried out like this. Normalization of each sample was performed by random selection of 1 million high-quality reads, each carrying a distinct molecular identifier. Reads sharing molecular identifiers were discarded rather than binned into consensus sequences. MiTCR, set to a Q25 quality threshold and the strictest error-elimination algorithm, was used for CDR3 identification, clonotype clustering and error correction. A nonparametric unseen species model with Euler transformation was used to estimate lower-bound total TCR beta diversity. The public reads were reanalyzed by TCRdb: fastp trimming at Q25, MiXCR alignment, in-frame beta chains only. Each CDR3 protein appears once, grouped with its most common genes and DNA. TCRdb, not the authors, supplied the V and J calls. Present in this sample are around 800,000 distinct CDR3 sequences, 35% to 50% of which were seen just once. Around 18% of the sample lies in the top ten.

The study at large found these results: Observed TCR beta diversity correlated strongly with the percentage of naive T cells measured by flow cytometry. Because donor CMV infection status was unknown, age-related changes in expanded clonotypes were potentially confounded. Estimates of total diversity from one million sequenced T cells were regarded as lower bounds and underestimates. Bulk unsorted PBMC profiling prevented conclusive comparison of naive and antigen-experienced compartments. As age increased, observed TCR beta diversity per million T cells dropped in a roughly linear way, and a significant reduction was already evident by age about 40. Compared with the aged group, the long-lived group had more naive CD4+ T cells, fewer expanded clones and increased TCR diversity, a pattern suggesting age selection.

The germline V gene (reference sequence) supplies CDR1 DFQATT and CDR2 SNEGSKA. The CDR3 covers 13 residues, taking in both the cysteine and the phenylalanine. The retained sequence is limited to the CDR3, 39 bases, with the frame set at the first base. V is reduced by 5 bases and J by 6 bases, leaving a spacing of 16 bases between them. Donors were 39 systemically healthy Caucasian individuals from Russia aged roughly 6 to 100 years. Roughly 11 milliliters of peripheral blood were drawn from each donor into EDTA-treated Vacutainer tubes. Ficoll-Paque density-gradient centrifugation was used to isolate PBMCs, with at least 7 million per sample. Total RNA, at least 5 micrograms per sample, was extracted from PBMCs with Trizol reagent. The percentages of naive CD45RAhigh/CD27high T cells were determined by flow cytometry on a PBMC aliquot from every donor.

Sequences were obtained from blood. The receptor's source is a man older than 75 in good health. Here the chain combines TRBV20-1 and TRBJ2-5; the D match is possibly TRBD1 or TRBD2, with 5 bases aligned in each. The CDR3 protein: CSAHSGTRKTQYF. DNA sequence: TGCAGTGCTCATAGTGGGACGAGAAAGACCCAGTACTTC.